The clone carrying this TCR beta chain was found a few times. Germline V gene sequence: CDR1 MDHEN, CDR2 SYDVKM. The CDR3 has 14 residues. With 2 bases removed from V and 4 bases from J, the gap between germline ends came to 11 bases. One entry per CDR3 protein results from TCRdb running MiXCR on the RT-PCR reads. This table has approximately 430,000 distinct CDR3 sequences, 16% appearing once. The data derive from a study of patients and donors after allogeneic stem cell transplantation. The source is a human donor who was either an allogeneic HSCT recipient or a stem cell or donor lymphocyte infusion donor (not recorded which). It is not recorded whose cells these are; they may come from a transplant donor. This sequence joins TRBV28 and TRBJ1-2; D is unclear. The sequencing input was blood, either unsorted or a sorted T cell fraction (not recorded which). The CDR3 loop reads CASSLRPNTYGYTF. CDR3 DNA sequence: TGTGCCAGCAGTTTAAGGCCAAACACCTATGGCTACACCTTC.